A single sample is the source of the 20 T cell receptor beta chains below, sequenced in a study of blood T cell repertoires in COVID-19. The table came from immunoSEQ multiplex PCR; TCRdb's copy has only in-frame clones and leaves some out. The table shows 50,000 to 75,000 clones, with 76% occurring only once. The specimen sequenced was peripheral blood. The receptors shown here come from a woman aged 80 or over with acute or convalescent COVID-19.

The CDR3 here is CASSLPSVATYGYTF. CDR3 DNA: TGTGCCAGCAGTTTACCCAGCGTCGCCACTTATGGCTACACCTTC. The chain joins TRBV28 to TRBJ1-2; D unresolved. The germline CDR1 and CDR2 sequences are MDHEN and SYDVKM. The V and J ends lost 2 bases and 5 bases respectively, with 15 bases between them. CDR3 size: 15 residues.

The chain recombines TRBV5-4 with TRBJ2-2; possible D gene TRBD1, 6 bases. CDR3 length equals 14 residues. Germline lookup yields CDR1 SGHNT and CDR2 YYREEE (reference sequence). With 3 bases removed from V and 6 bases from J, the gap between germline ends came to 12 bases. The CDR3 DNA follows: TGTGCCAGCAGCTCCCAGGGGTCCGCCGGGGAGCTGTTTTTT. Encoded protein: CASSSQGSAGELFF.

V usage is TRBV2 and J usage is TRBJ1-4, with D possibly matching TRBD1 (5 bases). Trimming left V 4 bases short and J 8 bases short, with 11 bases between. CDR1 and CDR2 from the germline V gene are SNHLY and FYNNEI. This CDR3 comprises 13 residues. Here the CDR3 reads CASSAGAGEKLFF. The DNA of the CDR3 is TGTGCCAGCAGTGCCGGGGCGGGAGAAAAACTGTTTTTT.

The rearrangement joins TRBV13 to TRBJ2-7; TRBD2 aligns across 9 bases. Germline CDR1 PRHDT, CDR2 FYEKMQ (reference sequence). The CDR3 is made up of 18 amino acids. V was clipped by 5 bases and J by 0 bases; unmatched bases: 14. CDR3 amino acids: CASSPPHGGRVPSYEQYF. The CDR3 DNA reads as TGTGCCAGCAGCCCTCCCCACGGCGGGAGGGTTCCCTCCTACGAGCAGTACTTC.

The chain joins TRBV30 to TRBJ1-5, with TRBD1 matching 8 bases. Germline loops: CDR1 GTSNPN, CDR2 SVGIG (reference sequence). The CDR3 is 16 residues long. J gave up 6 bases and V 5 bases, and 15 bases lay outside the gene matches. CDR3 residues: CAWSLPGQGTGQPQHF. In DNA, the CDR3 is TGTGCCTGGTCCTTACCTGGACAGGGTACGGGTCAGCCCCAGCATTTT.

CDR3 DNA sequence: TGTGCCAGCAGCGTAACGGGGAACGGAAACACCATATATTTT. Amino acid sequence: CASSVTGNGNTIYF. The chain couples TRBV9 to TRBJ1-3; D is uncertain. This CDR3 region has 14 residues. In germline, CDR1 is SGDLS, CDR2 YYNGEE. V was cut by 1 base and J by 4 bases, with 9 bases left in between.

The V and J genes are TRBV18 and TRBJ1-1, with no clear D. The CDR3 is 13 residues long. The germline gives CDR1 KGHSH, CDR2 LQKENI. Trimming cost V 10 bases and J 1 base, with 13 bases left between them. This CDR3 reads CATFSGENTEAFF. The CDR3 DNA follows: TGTGCCACCTTCTCCGGGGAGAACACTGAAGCTTTCTTT.

This rearrangement joins TRBV18 to TRBJ2-5; 9 nucleotides align to TRBD1. Germline V gene lookup returns CDR1 KGHSH and CDR2 LQKENI. This CDR3 is 15 amino acids long. V shed 3 bases, J shed 6 bases, and the junction held 8 bases outside the gene matches. CDR3 nucleotides: TGTGCCAGCTCACCGGGGGGGACAGGGTCGAAGACCCAGTACTTC. This gives the protein CASSPGGTGSKTQYF. Drawing the rest from reference TRBV18 and TRBJ2-5, the complete variable domain is NAGVMQNPRHLVRRRGQEARLRCSPMKGHSHVYWYRQLPEEGLKFMVYLQKENIIDESGMPKERFSAEFPKEGPSILRIQQVVRGDSAAYFCASSPGGTGSKTQYFGPGTRLLVL.

This clone was recorded a few times. The V gene is TRBV10-3, the J gene TRBJ1-5; D unclear. CDR1 and CDR2 (germline): ENHRY, SYGVKD. This CDR3 spans 15 amino acids. Trimming pared 0 bases from V and 3 bases from J, leaving 9 bases between. The CDR3 protein is CAISESGLVNQPQHF. The CDR3 bases are TGTGCCATCAGTGAGTCAGGACTGGTCAATCAGCCCCAGCATTTT.

V usage is TRBV28 and J usage is TRBJ1-1; D not certain. The germline CDR1 and CDR2 sequences are MDHEN and SYDVKM. The CDR3 totals 11 residues. V dropped 9 bases and J dropped 5 bases, with 10 bases sitting between them. The CDR3 coding sequence is TGTGCCAGTCGTGTTCAGACTGAAGCTTTCTTT. Protein: CASRVQTEAFF.

This chain uses TRBV7-6 with TRBJ2-7; 7 nucleotides agree with TRBD2. Germline V gene lookup returns CDR1 SGHVS and CDR2 FNYEAQ. The CDR3 sequence is 15 residues long. The V gene end was trimmed by 5 bases and the J gene end by 0 bases; junction bases not matched to a gene: 7. In nucleotides, the CDR3 is TGTGCCAGCAGCCCCACTGCGGGAGACTCCTACGAGCAGTACTTC. Amino acids: CASSPTAGDSYEQYF.

The chain joins TRBV18 to TRBJ1-6; D possibly corresponds to TRBD1 (5 bases). This CDR3 has 15 amino acids. The germline CDR1 and CDR2 sequences are KGHSH and LQKENI. V dropped 4 bases and J dropped 0 bases, with 7 bases sitting between them. CDR3: CASSLQGSYNSPLHF. DNA for the CDR3: TGTGCCAGCTCACTCCAGGGCTCCTATAATTCACCCCTCCACTTT.

The V gene is TRBV28, the J gene TRBJ2-2, with D possibly being TRBD2 (6 bases). Trimming took off 6 bases at V and 3 bases at J, with 11 bases between the two ends. CDR1 MDHEN and CDR2 SYDVKM come from the germline V gene. The CDR3 is 14 amino acids. CDR3 sequence: CASRDRGDTGELFF. The CDR3 bases are TGTGCCAGCAGAGACCGCGGGGACACCGGGGAGCTGTTTTTT.

The rearrangement links TRBV14 to TRBJ2-1; 9 nucleotides align to TRBD2. The CDR3 consists of 16 residues. Germline V gene lookup returns CDR1 SGHDN and CDR2 FVKESK. Trimming cost V 5 bases and J 3 bases; bases outside gene matches: 8. DNA for the CDR3: TGTGCCAGCAGCGGAGAGGCGGGAGGGCTCTACAATGAGCAGTTCTTC. Amino acids: CASSGEAGGLYNEQFF.

V and J are TRBV11-2 and TRBJ2-7; 9 bases agree with TRBD2. In germline, CDR1 is SGHAT, CDR2 FQNNGV. V trimming: 3 bases; J trimming: 4 bases; junction bases outside the gene matches: 7. CDR3 size: 15 residues. CDR3 in DNA: TGTGCCAGCAGCTTGAGAGCGGGAGGCCCTTACGAGCAGTACTTC. Translation: CASSLRAGGPYEQYF.

The chain couples TRBV15 to TRBJ2-1; the D gene is possibly TRBD1 (6 bases). The CDR3 runs to 15 residues. Trimming removed 3 bases from V and 8 bases from J, with 17 bases in between. Germline V gives CDR1 LNHNV, CDR2 YYDKDF (reference sequence). The DNA for the CDR3 is TGTGCCACCAGCAGCCGCCGGGACACCTCCCATGAGCAGTTCTTC. Its translation: CATSSRRDTSHEQFF.

V usage is TRBV6-1 and J usage is TRBJ1-3, with D unresolved. The CDR3 covers 15 residues. CDR1 MNHNS and CDR2 SASEGT come from the germline V gene. Trimming removed 0 bases at V and 4 bases at J, with 10 bases between. CDR3 protein: CASSEALVGGNTIYF. The CDR3 DNA reads as TGTGCCAGCAGTGAAGCGCTTGTCGGGGGAAACACCATATATTTT.

The gene calls are TRBV5-1 and TRBJ2-3, with 8 bases aligning to TRBD1. With 4 bases clipped from V and 3 bases from J, the junction kept 7 bases outside the gene matches. CDR3 length equals 15 residues. Germline CDR1 reads SGHRS; CDR2 reads YFSETQ. CDR3 nucleotides: TGCGCCAGCAGCCGTTCGCAGGGGGCTACAGATACGCAGTATTTT. It translates to CASSRSQGATDTQYF.

The chain recombines TRBV5-6 with TRBJ2-2; 9 positions agree with TRBD1. The germline CDR1 and CDR2 sequences are SGHDT and YYEEEE. This CDR3 is built from 16 residues. V dropped 6 bases and J dropped 3; count of bases not matched to a gene: 9. CDR3 amino acids: CASNSGDRDYTGELFF. DNA of the CDR3: TGTGCCAGCAACTCTGGGGACAGGGACTACACCGGGGAGCTGTTTTTT. Together with reference TRBV5-6 and TRBJ2-2, the CDR3 gives the full variable domain: DAGVTQSPTHLIKTRGQQVTLRCSPKSGHDTVSWYQQALGQGPQFIFQYYEEEERQRGNFPDRFSGHQFPNYSSELNVNALLLGDSALYLCASNSGDRDYTGELFFGEGSRLTVL.

The chain combines TRBV9 with TRBJ1-2; D remains unclear. This CDR3 is built from 13 residues. Trimming stripped 0 bases from V and 3 bases from J, with 6 bases between. Germline CDR1 SGDLS, CDR2 YYNGEE. CDR3 DNA sequence: TGTGCCAGCAGCGTAGTGGTAGACTATGGCTACACCTTC. Translated: CASSVVVDYGYTF.